By proportion, the clone carrying this T cell receptor beta chain is medium-sized. Its target is not known. The CDR3 contains 14 residues. V dropped 5 bases and J dropped 3; count of bases not matched to a gene: 6. The germline gives CDR1 SGHNT, CDR2 YENEEA. The protocol was immunoSEQ multiplex PCR, while the TCRdb copy is restricted to in-frame clones and leaves out a portion. Among about 1,500 clones listed, approximately 20% were seen once. The entry originates in a study of T cells in localized non-small cell lung cancer. Regarding the study as a whole: Appearances in adjacent lung were noted for a median 57 of the top 100 tumor clones. Compared with tumor, uninvolved adjacent lung displayed greater T cell clonality, ranking highest overall.

This rearrangement joins TRBV11-3 to TRBJ2-7; 8 positions agree with TRBD1. The sequence derives from a female donor over 55 with stage I lung adenocarcinoma. The specimen was normal lung tissue next to the tumor, collected before any cancer treatment. CDR3 sequence (DNA): TGTGCCAGCAGCCCGGGACAGGATAACTACGAGCAGTACTTC. It is translated as CASSPGQDNYEQYF.